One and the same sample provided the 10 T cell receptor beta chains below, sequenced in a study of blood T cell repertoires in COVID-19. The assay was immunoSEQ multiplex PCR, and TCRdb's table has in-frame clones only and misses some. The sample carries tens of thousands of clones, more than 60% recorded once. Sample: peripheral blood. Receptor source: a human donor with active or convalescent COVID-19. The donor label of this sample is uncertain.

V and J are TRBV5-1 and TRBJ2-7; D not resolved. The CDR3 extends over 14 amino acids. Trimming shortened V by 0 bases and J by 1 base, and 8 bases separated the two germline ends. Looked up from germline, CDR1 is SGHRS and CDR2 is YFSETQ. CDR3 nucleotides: TGCGCCAGCAGCTTGGCCGTCAGTTCCTACGAGCAGTACTTC. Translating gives CASSLAVSSYEQYF. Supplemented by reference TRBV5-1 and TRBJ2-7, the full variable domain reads KAGVTQTPRYLIKTRGQQVTLSCSPISGHRSVSWYQQTPGQGLQFLFEYFSETQRNKGNFPGRFSGRQFSNSRSEMNVSTLELGDSALYLCASSLAVSSYEQYFGPGTRLTVT.

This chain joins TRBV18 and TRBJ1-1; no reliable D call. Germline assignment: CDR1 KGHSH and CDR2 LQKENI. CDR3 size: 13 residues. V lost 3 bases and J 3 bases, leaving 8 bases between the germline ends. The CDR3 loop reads CASSPQRDTEAFF. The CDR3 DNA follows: TGTGCCAGCTCACCCCAAAGAGACACTGAAGCTTTCTTT.

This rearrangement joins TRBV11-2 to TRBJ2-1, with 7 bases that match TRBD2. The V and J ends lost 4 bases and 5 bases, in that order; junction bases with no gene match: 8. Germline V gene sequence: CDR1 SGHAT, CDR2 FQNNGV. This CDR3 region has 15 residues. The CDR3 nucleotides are TGTGCCAGCAGCTCCCGCGGGAGTGACAACAATGAGCAGTTCTTC. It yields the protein CASSSRGSDNNEQFF.

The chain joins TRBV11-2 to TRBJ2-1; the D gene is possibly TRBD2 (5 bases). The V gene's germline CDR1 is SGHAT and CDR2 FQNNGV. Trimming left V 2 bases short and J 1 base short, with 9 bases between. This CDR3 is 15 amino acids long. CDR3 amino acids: CASSLSGGSYNEQFF. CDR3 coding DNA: TGTGCCAGCAGCTTAAGCGGCGGGTCCTACAATGAGCAGTTCTTC. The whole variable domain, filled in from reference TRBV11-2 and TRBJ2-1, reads EAGVAQSPRYKIIEKRQSVAFWCNPISGHATLYWYQQILGQGPKLLIQFQNNGVVDDSQLPKDRFSAERLKGVDSTLKIQPAKLEDSAVYLCASSLSGGSYNEQFFGPGTRLTVL.

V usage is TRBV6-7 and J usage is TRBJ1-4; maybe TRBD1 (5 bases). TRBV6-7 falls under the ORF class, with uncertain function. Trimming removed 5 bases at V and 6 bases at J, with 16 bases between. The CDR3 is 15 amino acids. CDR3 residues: CASSHNLGTYEKLFF. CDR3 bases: TGTGCCAGCAGTCACAATTTAGGGACTTATGAAAAACTGTTTTTT.

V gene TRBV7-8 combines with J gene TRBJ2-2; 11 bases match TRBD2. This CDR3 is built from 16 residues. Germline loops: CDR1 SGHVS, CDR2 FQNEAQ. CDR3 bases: TGTGCAGCCCGGTTTAGCGGGAGGGGATGGACCGGGGAGCTGTTTTTT. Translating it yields CAARFSGRGWTGELFF.

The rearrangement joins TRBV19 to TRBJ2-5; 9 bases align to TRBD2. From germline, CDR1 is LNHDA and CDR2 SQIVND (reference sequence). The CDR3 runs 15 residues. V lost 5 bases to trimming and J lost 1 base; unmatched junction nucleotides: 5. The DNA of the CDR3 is TGTGCCAGTAGTGCTAGCGGGAACCCCCAAGAGACCCAGTACTTC. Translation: CASSASGNPQETQYF.

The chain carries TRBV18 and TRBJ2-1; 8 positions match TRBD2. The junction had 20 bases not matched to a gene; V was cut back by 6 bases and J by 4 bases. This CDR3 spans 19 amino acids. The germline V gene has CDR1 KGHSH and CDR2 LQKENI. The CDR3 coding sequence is TGTGCCAGCTCCCGAAGTCCGTCTAGCGGGCCGGAGGTTTACAATGAGCAGTTCTTC. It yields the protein CASSRSPSSGPEVYNEQFF.

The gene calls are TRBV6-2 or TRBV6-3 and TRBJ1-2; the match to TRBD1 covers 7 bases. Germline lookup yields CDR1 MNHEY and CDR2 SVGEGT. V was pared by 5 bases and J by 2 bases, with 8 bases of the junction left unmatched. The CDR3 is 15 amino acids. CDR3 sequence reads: CASSQQGWQNYGYTF. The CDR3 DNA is TGTGCCAGCAGTCAACAGGGGTGGCAGAACTATGGCTACACCTTC.

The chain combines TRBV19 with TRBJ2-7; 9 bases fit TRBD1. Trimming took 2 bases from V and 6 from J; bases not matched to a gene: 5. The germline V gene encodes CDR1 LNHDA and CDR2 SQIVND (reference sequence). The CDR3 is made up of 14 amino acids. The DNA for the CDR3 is TGTGCCAGTAGTATATCGGGGACAGGGAGCGAGCAGTACTTC. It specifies CASSISGTGSEQYF.